There are many counts of the clone carrying this TCR beta chain. Its antigen is unidentified. From RNA transcripts, TCR beta CDR3 regions were amplified. When the TCR CDR3 underwent first-round RT-PCR, the HTBI primer set was used. TCRdb itself ran the multiplex PCR reads through MiXCR, one entry per CDR3 protein. The sample gives 600,000 to 750,000 distinct CDR3 sequences, 17% of which show up once; 15% to 17% is in the top ten. V gave up 3 bases and J gave up 0 bases; unmatched junction bases: 5. Germline CDR1 reads WSHSY; CDR2 reads SAAADI. The CDR3 spans 15 residues. The sample originates from a study of T cells in Graves' hyperthyroidism and ophthalmopathy. Overall study: Peripheral blood sampling occurred at initial diagnosis, before any treatment. Study-wide results and limits: Expanded thyroid clonotypes (above 0.001) were mostly also found in blood.

The sample consisted of blood. The V and J genes are TRBV10-2 and TRBJ2-7, with 7 bases matching TRBD1. The TCR was taken from a man over 45 with Graves' hyperthyroidism. The CDR3, as DNA: TGCGCCAGCAGTGACCGACAGGGAAGCTCCTACGAGCAGTACTTC. It is translated as CASSDRQGSSYEQYF.